This T cell receptor (beta chain) was obtained from a study of blood T cell repertoires in COVID-19. Study information: The cDNA or gDNA used as material had been derived from T cells, B-cell-depleted T cells, or PBMCs.

Generated by immunoSEQ multiplex PCR, the TCRdb table keeps only in-frame clones and is missing some. The table records 300,000 or so clones, 70% to 90% of them present only once. The study drew participants aged about 18 to 95 years from some 25 US areas. The clonotype was recovered from a middle-aged woman with acute COVID-19. The sequenced material came from PBMCs or T cells enriched from blood (not recorded which).

CDR3 region: CASSLSQGDYGYTF. The CDR3 region has the DNA TGTGCCAGCAGCTTATCTCAGGGTGACTATGGCTACACCTTC. The rearrangement links TRBV7-9 to TRBJ1-2; D is possibly TRBD1 (5 bases). V lost 2 bases to trimming and J lost 3 bases, with 10 bases between them. Germline assignment: CDR1 SEHNR and CDR2 FQNEAQ (reference sequence). The CDR3 spans 14 residues.